The next 18 T cell receptor beta chains were all read from a single sample in a study of blood T cell repertoires in COVID-19. Assay: immunoSEQ multiplex PCR; the TCRdb copy retains only in-frame clones and omits some. The table includes approximately 180,000 clones, approximately 90% detected once. Sequences were obtained from peripheral blood. The origin of the receptors is a woman in her 50s with acute or convalescent COVID-19.

The CDR3 is CASSLSLDRLYEQYF. The CDR3 region has the DNA TGTGCCAGCAGCTTATCTCTGGACAGACTCTACGAGCAGTACTTC. V usage is TRBV11-2 and J usage is TRBJ2-7, with D possibly matching TRBD1 (6 bases). The germline V and J ends were trimmed by 2 bases and 3 bases, with 14 bases remaining between them. Germline assignment: CDR1 SGHAT and CDR2 FQNNGV. The length of the CDR3 is 15 residues. Filled out from reference TRBV11-2 and TRBJ2-7, the complete variable domain reads EAGVAQSPRYKIIEKRQSVAFWCNPISGHATLYWYQQILGQGPKLLIQFQNNGVVDDSQLPKDRFSAERLKGVDSTLKIQPAKLEDSAVYLCASSLSLDRLYEQYFGPGTRLTVT.

CDR3 nucleotides: TGTGCCAGCAGGGGGGCGAACGAGCAGTACTTC. This sequence encodes CASRGANEQYF. This sequence joins TRBV28 and TRBJ2-7, with a tentative D call TRBD1 (6 bases). Per germline, CDR1 MDHEN and CDR2 SYDVKM. The V and J ends lost 6 bases and 5 bases respectively, with 8 bases between them. This CDR3 is 11 amino acids long.

The rearrangement joins TRBV5-6 to TRBJ2-7, with TRBD1 matching over 7 bases. V lost 4 bases, J lost 0 bases, and 7 bases stayed unmatched. This CDR3 has 15 residues. CDR1 and CDR2 (germline): SGHDT, YYEEEE. The CDR3 DNA follows: TGTGCCAGCAGCAACAGGGGAGTGAGCTCCTACGAGCAGTACTTC. Its protein is CASSNRGVSSYEQYF.

The rearrangement links TRBV7-2 to TRBJ1-3; the D is unclear. Germline V lookup: CDR1 SGHTA, CDR2 FQGNSA. Trimming removed 7 bases from V and 2 bases from J, with 12 bases in between. This CDR3 has 14 residues. Written as DNA, the CDR3 is TGTGCCAGCAACGTCAACGGGGCTGGAAACACCATATATTTT. It specifies CASNVNGAGNTIYF.

The rearrangement uses TRBV5-6 and TRBJ2-3; 8 bases fit TRBD2. CDR3 length: 16 residues. The V and J ends lost 0 bases and 2 bases, in that order; junction bases with no gene match: 5. Germline CDR1 reads SGHDT; CDR2 reads YYEEEE. CDR3 region: CASSLEAGDYTDTQYF. For the CDR3, the DNA is TGTGCCAGCAGCTTGGAAGCGGGGGACTACACAGATACGCAGTATTTT.

This rearrangement joins TRBV6-1 to TRBJ1-5; a weak D match, TRBD1 (5 bases). Germline V CDR1 and CDR2: MNHNS, SASEGT. The CDR3 loop spans 16 amino acids. The V and J ends lost 6 bases and 0 bases respectively, with 15 bases between them. CDR3 in amino acids: CASRERRGLSNQPQHF. For the CDR3, the DNA is TGTGCCAGCAGAGAAAGAAGGGGCCTTAGCAATCAGCCCCAGCATTTT.

Only a few counts were recorded for this clone. This chain uses TRBV11-3 with TRBJ2-1; 7 nucleotides agree with TRBD2. V was clipped by 4 bases and J by 0 bases; unmatched bases: 9. Germline V gives CDR1 SGHNT, CDR2 YENEEA. This CDR3 has 17 residues. The CDR3 spells CASSSGGGRTSYNEQFF. The DNA of the CDR3 is TGTGCCAGCAGCTCCGGGGGAGGGCGGACCTCCTACAATGAGCAGTTCTTC.

This clone was counted once. The J gene is TRBJ2-1, the V gene TRBV6-4, with D hard to call. V lost 2 bases, J lost 0 bases, and 8 bases lay in between. CDR3 length equals 15 residues. CDR1 and CDR2 from the germline V gene are MRHNA and SNTAGT. The CDR3 spells CASSDKPSSYNEQFF. As DNA, the CDR3 is TGTGCCAGCAGTGACAAGCCGAGCTCCTACAATGAGCAGTTCTTC.

The chain recombines TRBV7-2 with TRBJ2-7; 9 bases align to TRBD1. The junction had 4 bases not matched to a gene; V was cut back by 5 bases and J by 2 bases. This CDR3 has 14 residues. Germline V lookup: CDR1 SGHTA, CDR2 FQGNSA. CDR3 sequence (DNA): TGTGCCAGCAGCCCCTGGGACAGGGCCTACGAGCAGTACTTC. Amino acids: CASSPWDRAYEQYF. Full variable domain (missing parts from reference TRBV7-2 and TRBJ2-7): GAGVSQSPSNKVTEKGKDVELRCDPISGHTALYWYRQSLGQGLEFLIYFQGNSAPDKSGLPSDRFSAERTGGSVSTLTIQRTQQEDSAVYLCASSPWDRAYEQYFGPGTRLTVT.

This rearrangement joins TRBV7-9 to TRBJ1-4, with TRBD1 identical over 10 bases. The J segment lost 6 bases and the V segment lost 4 bases, leaving 8 bases of the junction unmatched. The CDR3 covers 16 residues. Germline V CDR1 and CDR2: SEHNR, FQNEAQ (reference sequence). CDR3 sequence: CASSSSDRGLDEKLFF. CDR3 DNA: TGTGCCAGCAGCTCCAGCGACAGGGGGCTTGATGAAAAACTGTTTTTT.

The genes are TRBV5-1 and TRBJ1-2; TRBD1 matches 11 bases. J was trimmed by 8 bases and V by 4 bases; bases with no gene match: 10. The CDR3 has 15 amino acids. CDR1 is SGHRS and CDR2 is YFSETQ in the germline V gene. The CDR3 loop reads CASSPGTGGIGGYTF. DNA of the CDR3: TGCGCCAGCAGCCCCGGGACAGGGGGGATTGGGGGCTACACCTTC.

The V call is TRBV10-3, the J call TRBJ2-1; D ambiguous. V lost 3 bases to trimming and J lost 0 bases, with 12 bases between them. The germline gives CDR1 ENHRY, CDR2 SYGVKD. There are 16 residues in the CDR3. CDR3 coding DNA: TGTGCCATCAGTGACTTGGTGCCTAGCTCCTACAATGAGCAGTTCTTC. It encodes CAISDLVPSSYNEQFF.

This clone has only one observation. This chain links TRBV10-3 with TRBJ2-6, with D perhaps TRBD1 (5 bases). Germline CDR1 is ENHRY and CDR2 is SYGVKD. There are 14 residues in the CDR3. Trimming removed 7 bases from V and 0 bases from J, with 7 bases in between. CDR3 DNA: TGTGCCATCAAAGGGGACTCTGGGGCCAACGTCCTGACTTTC. Its translation is CAIKGDSGANVLTF.

The gene calls are TRBV7-9 and TRBJ1-2, with 9 positions matching TRBD1. The CDR3 consists of 14 residues. V lost 6 bases and J lost 4; bases outside the gene matches: 6. Germline CDR1 reads SEHNR; CDR2 reads FQNEAQ (reference sequence). The CDR3 nucleotides read TGTGCCAGCAGGCCTGACAGGGGGATCTATGGCTACACCTTC. Translating it yields CASRPDRGIYGYTF.

J is TRBJ2-1 and V is TRBV6-2 or TRBV6-3, with D possibly matching TRBD2 (6 bases). The CDR3 has 16 residues. The germline gives CDR1 MNHEY, CDR2 SVGEGT. V was cut by 6 bases and J by 4 bases, with 19 bases left in between. CDR3 sequence reads: CASSAPWRVLYNEQFF. The CDR3 DNA is TGTGCCAGCAGCGCGCCTTGGAGGGTATTATACAATGAGCAGTTCTTC.

The chain carries TRBV10-3 and TRBJ2-7; TRBD1 is a possible D gene (5 bases). Trimming removed 0 bases from V and 0 bases from J, with 9 bases in between. CDR3 length equals 15 residues. CDR1 is ENHRY and CDR2 is SYGVKD in the germline V gene. The CDR3 DNA reads as TGTGCCATCAGTGAGTCCCAGGGATTCTCCTACGAGCAGTACTTC. The encoded protein is CAISESQGFSYEQYF.

The V and J genes are TRBV3-1 (or the pseudogene TRBV3-2) and TRBJ2-7; perhaps TRBD2 as D (6 bases). Germline V gene lookup returns CDR1 LGHDT and CDR2 YNNKEL (reference sequence). V gave up 0 bases and J gave up 0 bases, with 15 bases separating them. The length of the CDR3 is 17 residues. This CDR3 reads CASSQDEEGARSYEQYF. The DNA for the CDR3 is TGTGCCAGCAGCCAAGATGAGGAGGGAGCTCGCTCCTACGAGCAGTACTTC.

The chain links TRBV27 to TRBJ2-7; the D is unclear. The CDR3 runs to 14 residues. V was trimmed by 3 bases and J by 4 bases, leaving 13 bases between them. Germline-derived CDR1 and CDR2 are MNHEY and SMNVEV (reference sequence). CDR3 nucleotides: TGTGCCAGCAGTTTCTCCTCCCTTGTATACGAGCAGTACTTC. Protein product: CASSFSSLVYEQYF.